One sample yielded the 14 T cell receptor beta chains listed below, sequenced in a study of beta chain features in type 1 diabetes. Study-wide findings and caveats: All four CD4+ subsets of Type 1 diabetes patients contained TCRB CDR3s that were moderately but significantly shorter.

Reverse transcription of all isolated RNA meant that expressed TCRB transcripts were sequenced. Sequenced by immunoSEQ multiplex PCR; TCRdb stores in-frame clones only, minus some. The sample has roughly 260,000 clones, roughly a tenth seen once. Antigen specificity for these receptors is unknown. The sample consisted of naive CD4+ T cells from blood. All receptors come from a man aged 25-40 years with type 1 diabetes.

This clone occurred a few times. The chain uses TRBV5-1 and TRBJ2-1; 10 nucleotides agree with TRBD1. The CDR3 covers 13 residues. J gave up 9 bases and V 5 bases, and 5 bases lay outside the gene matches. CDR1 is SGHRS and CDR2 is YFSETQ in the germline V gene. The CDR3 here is CASSGTGESEQFF. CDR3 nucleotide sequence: TGCGCCAGCAGTGGGACAGGGGAGAGTGAGCAGTTCTTC.

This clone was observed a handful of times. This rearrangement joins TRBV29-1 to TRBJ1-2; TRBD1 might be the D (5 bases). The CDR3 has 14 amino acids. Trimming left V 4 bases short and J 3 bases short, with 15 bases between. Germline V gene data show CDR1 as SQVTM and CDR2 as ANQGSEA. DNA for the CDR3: TGCAGCGTTGGGCTTGGGGGAGGCGACTATGGCTACACCTTC. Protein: CSVGLGGGDYGYTF.

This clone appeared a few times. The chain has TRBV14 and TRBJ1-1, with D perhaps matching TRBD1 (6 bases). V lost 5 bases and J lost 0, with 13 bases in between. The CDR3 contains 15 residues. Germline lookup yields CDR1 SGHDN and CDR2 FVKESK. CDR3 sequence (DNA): TGTGCCAGCAGCAAGCGACAGGCGGTGAACACTGAAGCTTTCTTT. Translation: CASSKRQAVNTEAFF.

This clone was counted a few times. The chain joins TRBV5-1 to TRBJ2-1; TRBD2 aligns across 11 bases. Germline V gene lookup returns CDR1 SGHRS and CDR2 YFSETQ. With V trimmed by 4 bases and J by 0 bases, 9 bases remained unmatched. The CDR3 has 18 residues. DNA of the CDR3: TGCGCCAGCAGCCTAGTAAGAACTAGCGGGAGCTCCTACAATGAGCAGTTCTTC. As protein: CASSLVRTSGSSYNEQFF.

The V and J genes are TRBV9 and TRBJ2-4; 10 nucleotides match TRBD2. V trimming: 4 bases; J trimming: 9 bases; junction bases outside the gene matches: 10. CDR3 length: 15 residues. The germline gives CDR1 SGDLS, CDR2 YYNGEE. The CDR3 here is CASSPQRGGPSIQYF. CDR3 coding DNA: TGTGCCAGCAGCCCTCAGCGGGGGGGTCCCAGCATTCAGTACTTC.

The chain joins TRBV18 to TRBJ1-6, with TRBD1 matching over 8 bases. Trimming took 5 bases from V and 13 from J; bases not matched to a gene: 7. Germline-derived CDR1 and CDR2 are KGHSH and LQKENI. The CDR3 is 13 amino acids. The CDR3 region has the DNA TGTGCCAGCTCATCGGACAGGGAAGAGCCCCTCCACTTT. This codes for CASSSDREEPLHF.

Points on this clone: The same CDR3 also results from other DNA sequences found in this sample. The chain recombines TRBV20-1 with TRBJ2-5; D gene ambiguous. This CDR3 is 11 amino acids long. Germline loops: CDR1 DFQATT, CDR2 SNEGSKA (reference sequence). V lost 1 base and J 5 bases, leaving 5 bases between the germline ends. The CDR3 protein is CSARGGETQYF. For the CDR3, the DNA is TGCAGTGCTAGAGGAGGCGAGACCCAGTACTTC.

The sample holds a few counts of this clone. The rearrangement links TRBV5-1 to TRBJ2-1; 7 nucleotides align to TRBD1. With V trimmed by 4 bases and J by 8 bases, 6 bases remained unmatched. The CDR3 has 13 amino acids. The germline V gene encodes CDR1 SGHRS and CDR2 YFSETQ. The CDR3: CASSRTGVDEQFF. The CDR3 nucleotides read TGCGCCAGCAGCCGAACAGGGGTAGATGAGCAGTTCTTC.

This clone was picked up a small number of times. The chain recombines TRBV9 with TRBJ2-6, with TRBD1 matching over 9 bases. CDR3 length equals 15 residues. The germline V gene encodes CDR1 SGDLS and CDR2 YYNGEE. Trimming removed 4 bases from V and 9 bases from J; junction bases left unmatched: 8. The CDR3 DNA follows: TGTGCCAGCAGCCGCGGGGACAGGGAGGTCAACGTCCTGACTTTC. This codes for CASSRGDREVNVLTF.

CDR3 in amino acids: CASSSAGQETQYF. CDR3 DNA sequence: TGTGCCAGTTCCTCCGCGGGACAAGAGACCCAGTACTTC. The genes are TRBV27 and TRBJ2-5, with a possible D match to TRBD2 (6 bases). The germline V gene has CDR1 MNHEY and CDR2 SMNVEV (reference sequence). Trimming stripped 9 bases from V and 2 bases from J, with 13 bases between. The CDR3 sequence is 13 residues long.

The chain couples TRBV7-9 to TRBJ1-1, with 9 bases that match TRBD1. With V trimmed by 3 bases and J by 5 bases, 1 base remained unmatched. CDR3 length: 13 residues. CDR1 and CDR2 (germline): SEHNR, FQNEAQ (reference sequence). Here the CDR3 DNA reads TGTGCCAGCAGCTTCGGACAGGGGACTGAAGCTTTCTTT. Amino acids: CASSFGQGTEAFF.

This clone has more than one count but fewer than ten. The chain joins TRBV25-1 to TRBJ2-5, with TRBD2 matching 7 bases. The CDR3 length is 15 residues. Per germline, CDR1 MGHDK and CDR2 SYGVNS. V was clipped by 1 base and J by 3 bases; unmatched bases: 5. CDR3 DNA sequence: TGTGCCAGCAGTGAATCAGGGAGGGCAAAAGAGACCCAGTACTTC. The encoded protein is CASSESGRAKETQYF. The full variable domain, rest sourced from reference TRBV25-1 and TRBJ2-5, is EADIYQTPRYLVIGTGKKITLECSQTMGHDKMYWYQQDPGMELHLIHYSYGVNSTEKGDLSSESTVSRIRTEHFPLTLESARPSHTSQYLCASSESGRAKETQYFGPGTRLLVL.

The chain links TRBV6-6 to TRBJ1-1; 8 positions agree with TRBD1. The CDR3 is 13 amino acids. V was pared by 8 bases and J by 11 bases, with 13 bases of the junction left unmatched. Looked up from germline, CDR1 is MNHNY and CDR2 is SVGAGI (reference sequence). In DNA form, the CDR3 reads TGTGCCAGCCAGGGGGCGGGGAATTTTGGGGCTTTCTTT. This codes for CASQGAGNFGAFF.

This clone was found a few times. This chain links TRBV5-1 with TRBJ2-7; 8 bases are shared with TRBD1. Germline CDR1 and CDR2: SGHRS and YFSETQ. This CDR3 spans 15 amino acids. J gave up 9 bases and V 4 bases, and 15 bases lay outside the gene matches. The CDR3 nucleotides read TGCGCCAGCAGCGCGGGACAGGTGTACTCTGGATGGCAGTACTTC. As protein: CASSAGQVYSGWQYF. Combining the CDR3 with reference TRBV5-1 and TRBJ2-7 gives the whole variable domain KAGVTQTPRYLIKTRGQQVTLSCSPISGHRSVSWYQQTPGQGLQFLFEYFSETQRNKGNFPGRFSGRQFSNSRSEMNVSTLELGDSALYLCASSAGQVYSGWQYFGPGTRLTVT.